The 28 T cell receptor beta chains below come from one sample, sequenced in a study. A single record per CDR3 protein comes from TCRdb applying MiXCR to the reads. The top ten clones hold approximately 23% of a sample with about 7,100 distinct CDR3 sequences, over 30% of them seen once. Sequenced sample: blood. Source of these receptors: a human donor.

Details on this clonotype: The DNA is omitted, as the CDR3 cannot be located on it reliably, and the CDR3 follows TCRdb's listing. The J gene is TRBJ1-5, the V gene TRBV28; no DNA check was done on the table's D call, TRBD1. A total of 24 residues make up the CDR3, ends included. Germline-derived CDR1 and CDR2 are MDHEN and SYDVKM. The CDR3 reads CASSRVLSSGANVLTFGAGQPQHF.

This clonotype is medium-sized (0.01 to 0.1%) within its sample. J is TRBJ2-1 and V is TRBV4-2; D is undetermined. Trimming pared 1 base from V and 10 bases from J, leaving 8 bases between. The CDR3 is 12 amino acids. Germline values: CDR1 LGHNA, CDR2 YNFKEQ. This CDR3 reads CASSQVAGEQFF. The CDR3, as DNA: TGTGCCAGCAGCCAAGTCGCTGGGGAGCAGTTCTTC.

By share, this clonotype counts as medium-sized. The V and J genes are TRBV29-1 and TRBJ1-1; weak D call: TRBD1 (6 bases). This CDR3 region has 12 residues. Trimming pared 6 bases from V and 4 bases from J, leaving 12 bases between. The V gene's germline CDR1 is SQVTM and CDR2 ANQGSEA. DNA of the CDR3: TGCAGCGTCGATTCAGGGGCCACTGAAGCTTTCTTT. It specifies CSVDSGATEAFF.

This clonotype came up a few times. The chain joins TRBV20-1 to TRBJ2-7, with a possible D match to TRBD1 (5 bases). This CDR3 region has 16 residues. Between the trimmed V and J ends, which lost 2 bases and 6 bases, there was a span of 23 bases. Germline loops: CDR1 DFQATT, CDR2 SNEGSKA (reference sequence). CDR3 sequence: CSARYEPQTRQGEQYF. The CDR3 coding sequence is TGCAGTGCTAGATACGAGCCCCAGACCCGGCAGGGCGAGCAGTACTTC.

Comment on this clonotype: One end of the junction fails to match germline, which may point to a read error. V is TRBV30 and J is TRBJ2-5; 10 bases fit TRBD1. Germline V gene sequence: CDR1 GTSNPN, CDR2 SVGIG (reference sequence). CDR3 length: 15 residues. CDR3 amino acids: CAWRGQGDVGETRYF. The CDR3, as DNA: TGTGCCTGGAGAGGACAGGGGGACGTGGGAGAGACCCGGTACTTC.

V and J are TRBV29-1 and TRBJ1-5, with 7 bases fitting TRBD1. Trimming cost V 4 bases and J 11 bases; bases outside gene matches: 8. The CDR3 covers 12 residues. The germline gives CDR1 SQVTM, CDR2 ANQGSEA. The CDR3 sequence is CSVVWTGWTQHF. For the CDR3, the DNA is TGCAGCGTTGTATGGACAGGATGGACCCAGCATTTT. Complete variable domain (other parts from reference TRBV29-1 and TRBJ1-5): SAVISQKPSRDICQRGTSLTIQCQVDSQVTMMFWYRQQPGQSLTLIATANQGSEATYESGFVIDKFPISRPNLTFSTLTVSNMSPEDSSIYLCSVVWTGWTQHFGDGTRLSIL.

V is TRBV29-1 and J is TRBJ2-1, with 7 positions matching TRBD2. The CDR3 is 15 residues long. J lost 7 bases, V lost 0 bases, and 9 bases had no gene match. CDR1 is SQVTM, CDR2 ANQGSEA, per germline. The CDR3 region is CSVEDGEGGGNEQFF. In DNA, the CDR3 is TGCAGCGTTGAAGATGGGGAGGGCGGGGGTAATGAGCAGTTCTTC.

Many counts were recorded for this clonotype. The chain joins TRBV20-1 to TRBJ2-1; TRBD1 matches 10 bases. The CDR3 runs 14 residues. V shed 5 bases and J 10 bases; nucleotides not matched to a gene: 11. CDR1 is DFQATT and CDR2 is SNEGSKA in the germline V gene (reference sequence). CDR3 in DNA: TGCAGTGCTGCCGGGACAGGGGATTACGGGGAGCAGTTCTTC. Amino acids: CSAAGTGDYGEQFF.

By share of the sample, this clonotype is medium-sized. V is TRBV7-9 and J is TRBJ2-1; D possibly corresponds to TRBD1 (5 bases). Germline CDR1 reads SEHNR; CDR2 reads FQNEAQ (reference sequence). The V end lost 0 bases, the J end lost 9 bases, and 12 bases lay between the germline ends. The CDR3 has 14 amino acids. The CDR3 nucleotides read TGTGCCAGCAGCTTAGCGCAGGGAACGAGTGAGCAGTTCTTC. It codes for CASSLAQGTSEQFF.

This clonotype was detected only a few times. The chain links TRBV29-1 to TRBJ1-2, with D possibly TRBD1 on 5 matching bases. Trimming shortened V by 4 bases and J by 5 bases, and 23 bases separated the two germline ends. This CDR3 contains 16 residues. Per the germline V gene, CDR1 is SQVTM and CDR2 is ANQGSEA. The CDR3 DNA is TGCAGCGTTGGCATTGGGGGTCGGGTAGGAGTGTATGGCTACACCTTC. This gives the protein CSVGIGGRVGVYGYTF.

Ten or more counts support this clonotype. The chain employs TRBV4-2 and TRBJ2-1; D uncertain. Trimming cost V 0 bases and J 8 bases, with 14 bases left between them. Germline V gene lookup returns CDR1 LGHNA and CDR2 YNFKEQ. The CDR3 runs 15 residues. CDR3 amino acids: CASSQEKLSSDEQFF. The CDR3, as DNA: TGTGCCAGCAGCCAAGAGAAGTTATCCAGCGATGAGCAGTTCTTC.

This chain joins TRBV18 and TRBJ1-2; D uncertain. This CDR3 is built from 12 residues. V was cut by 2 bases and J by 6 bases, with 7 bases left in between. Germline CDR1 reads KGHSH; CDR2 reads LQKENI. CDR3 sequence: CASSPEVHGYTF. CDR3 in DNA: TGTGCCAGCTCACCAGAGGTCCATGGCTACACCTTC.

This clonotype was seen a few times. The V call is TRBV29-1, the J call TRBJ2-7, with TRBD1 identical over 10 bases. Germline V gene lookup returns CDR1 SQVTM and CDR2 ANQGSEA. V lost 1 base to trimming and J lost 1 base; unmatched junction nucleotides: 7. CDR3 length: 16 residues. CDR3 bases: TGCAGCGTTGAAGGTCTGAGACAGGGGGCTTCCTACGAGCAGTACTTC. This encodes CSVEGLRQGASYEQYF.

The chain combines TRBV7-2 with TRBJ2-2; D possibly matches TRBD1 or TRBD2 (5 bases each). The CDR3 is 16 amino acids. The V end was cut by 5 bases, the J end by 1 base, with 14 bases between. Germline assignment: CDR1 SGHTA and CDR2 FQGNSA. As DNA, the CDR3 is TGTGCCAGCAGCGTTTCCGGGACGGTGAACACCGGGGAGCTGTTTTTT. This gives the protein CASSVSGTVNTGELFF.

The V gene is TRBV4-2, the J gene TRBJ2-3, with D maybe TRBD2 (6 bases). Trimming removed 2 bases from V and 4 bases from J, with 16 bases in between. The germline V gene encodes CDR1 LGHNA and CDR2 YNFKEQ. CDR3 length equals 16 residues. CDR3 amino acids: CASSQTASGVADTQYF. The CDR3 DNA is TGTGCCAGCAGCCAAACCGCGTCGGGAGTAGCAGATACGCAGTATTTT.

Ten or more counts support this clonotype. V is TRBV18 and J is TRBJ1-1; D is undetermined. The CDR3 has 14 amino acids. CDR1 and CDR2 from the germline V gene are KGHSH and LQKENI. Trimming left V 6 bases short and J 3 bases short, with 14 bases between. The CDR3 spells CASSPSLGHTEAFF. The CDR3 nucleotides read TGTGCCAGCTCTCCCTCCTTGGGTCACACTGAAGCTTTCTTT.

This clonotype rates as medium-sized. The chain uses TRBV5-8 and TRBJ1-6; D ambiguous. With 3 bases removed from V and 3 bases from J, the gap between germline ends came to 13 bases. Germline values: CDR1 SGHTS, CDR2 YDEGEE. The CDR3 runs to 16 residues. CDR3 DNA: TGTGCCAGCAGCTCGACCAACGGATTCTATAATTCACCCCTCCACTTT. This encodes CASSSTNGFYNSPLHF.

The table lists this clonotype with many counts. The chain combines TRBV18 with TRBJ1-1; possible D gene TRBD1, 5 bases. CDR1 and CDR2 from the germline V gene are KGHSH and LQKENI. V was cut by 2 bases and J by 7 bases, with 14 bases left in between. CDR3 length equals 14 residues. The CDR3: CASSPSRGTGEAFF. The CDR3 DNA is TGTGCCAGCTCACCATCCCGCGGGACGGGTGAAGCTTTCTTT.

V and J are TRBV20-1 and TRBJ1-5; D call uncertain. In germline, CDR1 is DFQATT, CDR2 SNEGSKA (reference sequence). The V end was cut by 8 bases, the J end by 0 bases, with 26 bases between. The CDR3 has 18 residues. The DNA for the CDR3 is TGCAGTTCGATAAGCGGCCGCCATGGAGGGTATAGCAATCAGCCCCAGCATTTT. Translating gives CSSISGRHGGYSNQPQHF.

This clonotype is classed as medium-sized (0.01 to 0.1%). The chain combines TRBV6-2 or TRBV6-3 with TRBJ2-1, with TRBD2 matching over 10 bases. The CDR3 consists of 15 residues. CDR1 and CDR2 (germline): MNHEY, SVGEGT. With 5 bases clipped from V and 4 bases from J, the junction kept 5 bases outside the gene matches. The CDR3 sequence is CASSAGTSDYNEQFF. CDR3 nucleotides: TGTGCCAGCAGTGCCGGGACTAGCGATTACAATGAGCAGTTCTTC.

Concerning this clonotype: Possible read error: a much larger clone is one base away. J is TRBJ1-1 and V is TRBV29-1; perhaps TRBD1 as D (5 bases). This CDR3 comprises 15 residues. The V end lost 8 bases, the J end lost 4 bases, and 23 bases lay between the germline ends. The germline gives CDR1 SQVTM, CDR2 ANQGSEA. CDR3 bases: TGCAGCATGGGGGGAAGGACGGTTGGGGGCACTGAAGCTTTCTTT. Translated: CSMGGRTVGGTEAFF.

This clonotype is classed as medium-sized. The chain joins TRBV14 to TRBJ1-3, with a weak D call TRBD1 (5 bases). The germline V gene encodes CDR1 SGHDN and CDR2 FVKESK. V lost 6 bases to trimming and J lost 2 bases, with 11 bases between them. The length of the CDR3 is 14 residues. CDR3 protein: CASRSGTAGNTIYF. The DNA for the CDR3 is TGTGCCAGCAGGTCCGGGACGGCTGGAAACACCATATATTTT.

This clonotype was recorded a few times. This sequence may be a read error, since a much larger clone differs from it by one base. The chain employs TRBV20-1 and TRBJ2-7; D is undetermined. The CDR3 sequence is 11 residues long. CDR1 and CDR2 from the germline V gene are DFQATT and SNEGSKA (reference sequence). Trimming removed 6 bases from V and 6 bases from J, with 12 bases in between. The CDR3 sequence is CSASRTSEQYF. The DNA of the CDR3 is TGCAGTGCCTCCCGGACGTCCGAGCAGTACTTC.

The chain uses TRBV29-1 and TRBJ1-1; D remains ambiguous. Germline CDR1 is SQVTM and CDR2 is ANQGSEA. The CDR3 contains 12 residues. Trimming pared 8 bases from V and 5 bases from J, leaving 15 bases between. CDR3 in amino acids: CSSQWRYTEAFF. For the CDR3, the DNA is TGCAGCAGCCAGTGGAGGTATACTGAAGCTTTCTTT.

CDR3 nucleotides: TGCAGTGCTAGTCATACGTCCGGGATTCTCTCTGGAAACACCATATATTTT. Translated, it gives CSASHTSGILSGNTIYF. The chain is built from TRBV20-1 and TRBJ1-3; the D is unclear. The V and J ends lost 3 bases and 0 bases respectively, with 18 bases between them. Germline V gives CDR1 DFQATT, CDR2 SNEGSKA (reference sequence). The CDR3 has 17 amino acids.

In its sample, this clonotype is medium-sized. The chain recombines TRBV5-1 with TRBJ1-1; 7 nucleotides match TRBD1. CDR1 is SGHRS, CDR2 YFSETQ, per germline. The CDR3 consists of 16 residues. Losses at the gene ends were 4 bases for V and 1 base for J; bases not matched to a gene: 10. The CDR3 coding sequence is TGCGCCAGCAGCCACTCGCCGGGACAGACGAACACTGAAGCTTTCTTT. This sequence encodes CASSHSPGQTNTEAFF. Together with reference TRBV5-1 and TRBJ1-1, the CDR3 gives the full variable domain: KAGVTQTPRYLIKTRGQQVTLSCSPISGHRSVSWYQQTPGQGLQFLFEYFSETQRNKGNFPGRFSGRQFSNSRSEMNVSTLELGDSALYLCASSHSPGQTNTEAFFGQGTRLTVV.

This clonotype is termed medium-sized (0.01 to 0.1%). The CDR3 nucleotides are TGTGCCTGGAGCTGGGGGGGCTATGGCTACACCTTC. It specifies CAWSWGGYGYTF. This chain joins TRBV30 and TRBJ1-2, with D possibly matching TRBD1 (5 bases). The germline gives CDR1 GTSNPN, CDR2 SVGIG (reference sequence). The ends were cut back, 3 bases at V and 4 bases at J, with 9 bases in the middle. There are 12 residues in the CDR3.

The genes are TRBV30 and TRBJ1-5, with no clear D. Germline-derived CDR1 and CDR2 are GTSNPN and SVGIG (reference sequence). This CDR3 contains 13 residues. V was pared by 0 bases and J by 2 bases, with 5 bases between. DNA of the CDR3: TGTGCCTGGAGTGTTCGTGGCAATCAGCCCCAGCATTTT. Translating gives CAWSVRGNQPQHF.